Below, 14 T cell receptor beta chains from the same sample are listed, as sequenced in a study of graft-versus-host responses after intestinal transplantation. Some clones are missing from TCRdb's copy, which holds only in-frame ones; the method was immunoSEQ multiplex PCR. Of 99,000 or so clones listed, roughly 87% are singletons. These TCRs' antigens remain unknown. The sequenced sample was unstimulated CD4+ T cells sorted from spleen or lymph node cells, obtained before intestinal transplant. The receptors here all came from a human donor who received an intestinal transplant.

The chain employs TRBV19 and TRBJ2-1; 9 bases are a match to TRBD1. Per germline, CDR1 LNHDA and CDR2 SQIVND (reference sequence). The CDR3 sequence is 15 residues long. V lost 7 bases, J lost 0 bases, and 4 bases stayed unmatched. The CDR3 sequence: CASTSQGASYNEQFF. For the CDR3, the DNA is TGTGCCAGTACCTCACAGGGGGCCTCCTACAATGAGCAGTTCTTC.

V gene TRBV5-1 combines with J gene TRBJ1-1; 8 nucleotides line up with TRBD1. This CDR3 is 15 amino acids long. Germline CDR1 and CDR2: SGHRS and YFSETQ. V lost 4 bases and J lost 0; bases outside the gene matches: 5. The CDR3 DNA sequence: TGCGCCAGCAGCCGGGACAGGCCTATGAACACTGAAGCTTTCTTT. Protein product: CASSRDRPMNTEAFF.

This chain connects TRBV2 to TRBJ2-7; 7 positions match TRBD2. Per germline, CDR1 SNHLY and CDR2 FYNNEI. Germline trimming cut 8 bases from V and 1 base from J; bases unmatched to any gene: 8. This CDR3 has 14 residues. This CDR3 reads CASRGRDRSYEQYF. DNA of the CDR3: TGTGCCAGCCGGGGGAGGGATCGGTCCTACGAGCAGTACTTC.

This clone occurred once. The chain uses TRBV5-4 and TRBJ2-3; weak D call: TRBD2 (6 bases). CDR1 and CDR2 (germline): SGHNT, YYREEE (reference sequence). CDR3 length equals 14 residues. Trimming shortened V by 2 bases and J by 0 bases, and 7 bases separated the two germline ends. CDR3 coding DNA: TGTGCCAGCAGCTTTCTAGCGAGCACAGATACGCAGTATTTT. Its translation: CASSFLASTDTQYF.

The chain carries TRBV5-4 and TRBJ2-5, with D hard to call. The DNA end favors TRBJ2-7, so the J call may be wrong. This CDR3 is 13 amino acids long. From germline, CDR1 is SGHNT and CDR2 YYREEE (reference sequence). This CDR3 reads CASSPGPPYEQYF. DNA for the CDR3: TGTGCCAGCAGCCCCGGGCCTCCCTACGAGCAGTACTTC.

This chain joins TRBV18 and TRBJ1-5; D perhaps matches TRBD1 (5 bases). V lost 3 bases and J lost 4, with 19 bases in between. Looked up from germline, CDR1 is KGHSH and CDR2 is LQKENI. This CDR3 has 17 residues. CDR3 protein: CASSPRGPGRSNQPQHF. CDR3 DNA: TGTGCCAGCTCACCCCGTGGTCCAGGGCGGTCTAATCAGCCCCAGCATTTT.

V and J are TRBV6-5 and TRBJ1-5, with TRBD1 matching 7 bases. Trimming removed 6 bases from V and 4 bases from J; junction bases left unmatched: 6. The V gene's germline CDR1 is MNHEY and CDR2 SVGAGI. The CDR3 is made up of 14 amino acids. This CDR3 reads CASSTGTENQPQHF. CDR3 DNA sequence: TGTGCCAGCAGCACCGGGACAGAGAATCAGCCCCAGCATTTT.

The chain couples TRBV6-1 to TRBJ1-1, with D uncertain. The CDR3 is 13 residues long. Germline values: CDR1 MNHNS, CDR2 SASEGT. Trimming left V 3 bases short and J 10 bases short, with 15 bases between. The CDR3 region is CASSDGERRGAFF. CDR3 DNA: TGTGCCAGCAGTGACGGGGAGCGGCGAGGAGCTTTCTTT.

This chain joins TRBV6-1 and TRBJ1-6, with no clear D. This CDR3 is built from 14 residues. With 6 bases removed from V and 7 bases from J, the gap between germline ends came to 13 bases. CDR1 and CDR2 (germline): MNHNS, SASEGT. The CDR3 DNA sequence: TGTGCCAGCAGGGCAGGCCTAAGCAATTCACCCCTCCACTTT. Its translation is CASRAGLSNSPLHF.

This clone occurred a few times. The V call is TRBV7-9, the J call TRBJ2-7; maybe TRBD1 (5 bases). Trimming shortened V by 2 bases and J by 5 bases, and 10 bases separated the two germline ends. The germline gives CDR1 SEHNR, CDR2 FQNEAQ (reference sequence). The CDR3 is made up of 13 amino acids. The CDR3 here is CASSLSLGDEQYF. In nucleotides, the CDR3 is TGTGCCAGCAGCTTAAGCCTAGGGGACGAGCAGTACTTC.

The chain is built from TRBV9 and TRBJ2-2; D remains ambiguous. The CDR3 loop spans 16 amino acids. From germline, CDR1 is SGDLS and CDR2 YYNGEE. V lost 7 bases and J lost 1, with 17 bases in between. The CDR3 loop reads CASSEGGRMNTGELFF. CDR3 sequence (DNA): TGTGCCAGCTCGGAAGGTGGGCGGATGAACACCGGGGAGCTGTTTTTT.

The V call is TRBV2, the J call TRBJ1-1; the D gene is possibly TRBD1 (6 bases). CDR1 is SNHLY, CDR2 FYNNEI, per germline. This CDR3 spans 15 amino acids. Trimming cost V 4 bases and J 1 base, with 13 bases left between them. The CDR3 protein is CASSATPGQNTEAFF. In nucleotides, the CDR3 is TGTGCCAGCAGTGCGACCCCGGGACAGAACACTGAAGCTTTCTTT. Full variable domain (rest looked up from reference TRBV2 and TRBJ1-1): EPEVTQTPSHQVTQMGQEVILRCVPISNHLYFYWYRQILGQKVEFLVSFYNNEISEKSEIFDDQFSVERPDGSNFTLKIRSTKLEDSAMYFCASSATPGQNTEAFFGQGTRLTVV.

The V gene is TRBV12-5, the J gene TRBJ2-1; 10 bases are shared with TRBD2. V lost 4 bases and J lost 6; bases outside the gene matches: 6. CDR3 size: 15 residues. Germline V gene data show CDR1 as LGHNT and CDR2 as FRNRAP. The chain's CDR3 is CASGWKREGRNEQFF. The CDR3 nucleotides read TGTGCTAGTGGTTGGAAGCGGGAGGGACGCAATGAGCAGTTCTTC. The variable domain in full, completed from reference TRBV12-5 and TRBJ2-1, reads DARVTQTPRHKVTEMGQEVTMRCQPILGHNTVFWYRQTMMQGLELLAYFRNRAPLDDSGMPKDRFSAEMPDATLATLKIQPSEPRDSAVYFCASGWKREGRNEQFFGPGTRLTVL.

V and J are TRBV6-1 and TRBJ2-1; 7 bases match TRBD2. The CDR3 loop spans 17 amino acids. Trimming took 4 bases from V and 4 from J; bases not matched to a gene: 13. The germline V gene encodes CDR1 MNHNS and CDR2 SASEGT. The CDR3 loop is CASSGLLERGKYNEQFF. CDR3 nucleotides: TGTGCCAGCAGTGGCCTACTCGAGCGGGGCAAGTACAATGAGCAGTTCTTC.